One T cell receptor beta chain is described in this entry. Its specific antigen is unknown. Per-base qualities were not stored, and no clone one base away is much larger. TCRbeta CDR3 regions were amplified from genomic DNA by means of the immunoSEQ Assay, a bias-controlled multiplex PCR. The authors processed their data as follows. The number of nucleated cells in each sample was estimated by amplification of reference gene primers within the assay. To quantify the absolute abundance of each unique TCRbeta CDR3 rearrangement, sequence reads were collapsed and filtered. For each sample, productive Simpson clonality was calculated as the square root of Simpson's diversity index across productive rearrangements. The table comes from immuneACCESS by way of TCRdb, which keeps in-frame sequences with V and J called. Part of the clones is missing from these tables; in studies checked, under half for an unresolved V gene and the rest for unknown reasons. From that table come the V and J calls and clone size; the DNA was used to work out D and trimming. This sample has approximately 30,000 clones in its table, and 75% to 95% of those were observed once. About 15% of the sample lies in the top ten.

Collaborating institutions collected whole blood in K2EDTA tubes following their own protocols. For TCRbeta analysis, collaborators shipped samples as frozen whole blood, isolated PBMCs, or DNA extracted from either of those sample types. The sample originates from a study of blood T cell repertoires in COVID-19 (dated by TCRdb to about 2020). In the study overall: Samples from collaborators originated in the United States, Italy and Spain and spanned both the acute and convalescent phases of COVID-19. The material from the prospective study consisted of cDNA or gDNA derived from T cells, B-cell-depleted T cells, or PBMCs. The dataset comprised deeply sampled blood TCRbeta repertoires from subjects exposed to, actively infected with, or recovered from COVID-19. The repertoires were made available in a free public database intended to serve as a resource for research on the immune response to SARS-CoV-2. Samples were obtained from the ongoing ImmuneRACE study (first 160 participants) and from 1,254 subjects provided by 6 global collaborators. The sample metadata nearly always contained a de-identified subject ID, COVID-19 status, age in years and sex. Where HLA class I and class II types were available, the types were taken from metadata supplied by the sample provider, not from assay-based typing.

Here is what the overall study found, with its caveats: The amount of clinical and demographic metadata varied by source and participant and was provided uncurated.

The junction carries 12 bases between V and J, which are trimmed by 5 bases and 7 bases respectively. The CDR3 covers 12 residues, taking in both the cysteine and the phenylalanine. Only the CDR3 part of the read is kept: 36 bases, read in frame from the first base. CDR1 and CDR2 are drawn from the germline V gene (reference sequence): LNHDA, SQIVND. The sequence derives from a human donor with active COVID-19. The donor label of this sample is uncertain. The sequenced sample consisted of peripheral blood. The chain is encoded by TRBV19 joined to TRBJ2-7, with TRBD1 perhaps the D gene, on 6 matching bases. For the CDR3, the sequence is CASSARGGEQYF. At the DNA level, the sequence is TGTGCCAGTAGTGCCCGAGGGGGAGAGCAGTACTTC.